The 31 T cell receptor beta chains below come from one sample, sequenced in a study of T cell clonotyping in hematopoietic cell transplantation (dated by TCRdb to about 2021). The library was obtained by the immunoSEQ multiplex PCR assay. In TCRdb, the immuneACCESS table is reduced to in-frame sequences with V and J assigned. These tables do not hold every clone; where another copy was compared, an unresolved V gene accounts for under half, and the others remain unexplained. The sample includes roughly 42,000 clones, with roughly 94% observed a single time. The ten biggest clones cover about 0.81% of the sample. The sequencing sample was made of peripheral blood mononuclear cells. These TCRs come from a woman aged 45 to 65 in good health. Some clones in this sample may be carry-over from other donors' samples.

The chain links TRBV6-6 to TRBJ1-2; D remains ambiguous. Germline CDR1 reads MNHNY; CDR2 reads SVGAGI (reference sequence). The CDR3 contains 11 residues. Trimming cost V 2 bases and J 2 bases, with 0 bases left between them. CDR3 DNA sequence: TGTGCCAGCAGTTACAACTATGGCTACACCTTC. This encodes CASSYNYGYTF.

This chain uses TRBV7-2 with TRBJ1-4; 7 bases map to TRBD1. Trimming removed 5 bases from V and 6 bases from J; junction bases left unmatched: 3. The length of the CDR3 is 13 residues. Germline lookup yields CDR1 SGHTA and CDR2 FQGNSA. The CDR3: CASSPDRDEKLFF. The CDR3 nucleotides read TGTGCCAGCAGCCCCGACAGGGATGAAAAACTGTTTTTT.

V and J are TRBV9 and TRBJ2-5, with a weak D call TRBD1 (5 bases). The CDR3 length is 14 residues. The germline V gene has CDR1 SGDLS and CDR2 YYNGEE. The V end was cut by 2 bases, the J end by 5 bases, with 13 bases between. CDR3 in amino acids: CASSVGQGMETQYF. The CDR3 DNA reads TGTGCCAGCAGCGTGGGTCAGGGAATGGAGACCCAGTACTTC.

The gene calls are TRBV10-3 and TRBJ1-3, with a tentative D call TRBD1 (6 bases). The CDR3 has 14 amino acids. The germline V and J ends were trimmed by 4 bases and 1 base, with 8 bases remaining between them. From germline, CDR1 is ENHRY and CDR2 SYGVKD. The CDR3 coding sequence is TGTGCCATCAGTGCAGGGACATCTGGAAACACCATATATTTT. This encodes CAISAGTSGNTIYF.

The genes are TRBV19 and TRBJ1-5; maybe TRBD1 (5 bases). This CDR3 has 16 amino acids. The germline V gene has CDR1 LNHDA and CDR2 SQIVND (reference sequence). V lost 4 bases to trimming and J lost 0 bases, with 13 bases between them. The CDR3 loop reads CASSNFGTTSNQPQHF. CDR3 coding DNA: TGTGCCAGTAGTAACTTCGGGACCACTAGCAATCAGCCCCAGCATTTT.

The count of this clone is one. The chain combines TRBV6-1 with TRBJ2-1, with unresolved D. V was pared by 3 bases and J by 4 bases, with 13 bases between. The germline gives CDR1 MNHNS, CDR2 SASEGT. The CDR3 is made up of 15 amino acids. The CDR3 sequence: CASSEMQVTYNEQFF. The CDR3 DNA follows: TGTGCCAGCAGTGAGATGCAGGTAACGTACAATGAGCAGTTCTTC.

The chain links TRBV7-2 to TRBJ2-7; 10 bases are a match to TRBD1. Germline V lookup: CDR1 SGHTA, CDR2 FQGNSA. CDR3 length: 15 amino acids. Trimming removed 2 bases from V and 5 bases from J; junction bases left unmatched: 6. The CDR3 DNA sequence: TGTGCCAGCAGCTTATCGGGACAGGGGAGGGACGAGCAGTACTTC. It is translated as CASSLSGQGRDEQYF.

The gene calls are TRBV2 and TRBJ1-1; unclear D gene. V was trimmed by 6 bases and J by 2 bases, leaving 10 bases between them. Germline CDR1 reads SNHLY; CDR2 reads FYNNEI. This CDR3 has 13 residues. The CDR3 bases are TGTGCCAGCAGCGCAAAGGGTAACACTGAAGCTTTCTTT. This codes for CASSAKGNTEAFF. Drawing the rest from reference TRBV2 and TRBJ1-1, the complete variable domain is EPEVTQTPSHQVTQMGQEVILRCVPISNHLYFYWYRQILGQKVEFLVSFYNNEISEKSEIFDDQFSVERPDGSNFTLKIRSTKLEDSAMYFCASSAKGNTEAFFGQGTRLTVV.

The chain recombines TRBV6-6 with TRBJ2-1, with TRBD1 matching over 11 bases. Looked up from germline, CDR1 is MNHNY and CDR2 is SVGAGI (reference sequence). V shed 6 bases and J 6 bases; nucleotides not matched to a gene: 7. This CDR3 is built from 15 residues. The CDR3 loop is CASSTGTGGINEQFF. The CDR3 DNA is TGTGCCAGCAGCACCGGGACAGGGGGTATCAATGAGCAGTTCTTC.

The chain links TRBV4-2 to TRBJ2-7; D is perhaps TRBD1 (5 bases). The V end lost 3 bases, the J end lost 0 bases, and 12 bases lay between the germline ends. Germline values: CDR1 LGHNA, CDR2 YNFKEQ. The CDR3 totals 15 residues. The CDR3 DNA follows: TGTGCCAGCAGCCAGGCACACGACAGCTCCTACGAGCAGTACTTC. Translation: CASSQAHDSSYEQYF.

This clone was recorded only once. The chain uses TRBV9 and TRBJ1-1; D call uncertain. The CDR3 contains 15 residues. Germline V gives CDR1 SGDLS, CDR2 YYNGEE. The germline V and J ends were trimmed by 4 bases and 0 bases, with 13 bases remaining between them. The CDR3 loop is CASSWESGMNTEAFF. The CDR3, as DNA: TGTGCCAGCAGCTGGGAGTCCGGTATGAACACTGAAGCTTTCTTT.

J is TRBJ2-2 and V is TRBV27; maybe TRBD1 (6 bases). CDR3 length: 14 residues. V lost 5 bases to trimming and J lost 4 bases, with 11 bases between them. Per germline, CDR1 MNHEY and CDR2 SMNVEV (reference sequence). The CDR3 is CASSGTLITGELFF. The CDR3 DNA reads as TGTGCCAGCAGTGGGACATTAATCACCGGGGAGCTGTTTTTT.

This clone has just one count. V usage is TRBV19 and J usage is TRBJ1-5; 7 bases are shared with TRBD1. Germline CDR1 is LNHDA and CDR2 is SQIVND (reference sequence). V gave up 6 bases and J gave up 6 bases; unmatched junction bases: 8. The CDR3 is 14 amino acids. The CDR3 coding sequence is TGTGCCAGTAGCCCCGACAGGGCTGCTCAGCCCCAGCATTTT. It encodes CASSPDRAAQPQHF.

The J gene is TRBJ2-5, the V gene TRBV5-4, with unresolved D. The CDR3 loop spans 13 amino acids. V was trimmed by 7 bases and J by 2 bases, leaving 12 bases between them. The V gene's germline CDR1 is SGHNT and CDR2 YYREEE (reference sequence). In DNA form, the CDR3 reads TGTGCCAGCGGGGTTGCCGGTCAAGAGACCCAGTACTTC. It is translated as CASGVAGQETQYF.

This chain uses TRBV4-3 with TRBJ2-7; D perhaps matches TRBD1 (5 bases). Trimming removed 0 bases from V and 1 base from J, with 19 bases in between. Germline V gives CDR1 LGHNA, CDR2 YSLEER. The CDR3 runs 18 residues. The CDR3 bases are TGCGCCAGCAGCCAAGATAGCCCGGTTGGGGCAGAATCCTACGAGCAGTACTTC. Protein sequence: CASSQDSPVGAESYEQYF.

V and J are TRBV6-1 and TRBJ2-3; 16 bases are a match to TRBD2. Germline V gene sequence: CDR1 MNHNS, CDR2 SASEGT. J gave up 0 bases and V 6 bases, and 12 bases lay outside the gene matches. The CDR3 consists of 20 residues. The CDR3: CASRESGTSGGGYSTDTQYF. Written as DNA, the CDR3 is TGTGCCAGCAGAGAATCCGGGACTAGCGGGGGGGGATACAGCACAGATACGCAGTATTTT.

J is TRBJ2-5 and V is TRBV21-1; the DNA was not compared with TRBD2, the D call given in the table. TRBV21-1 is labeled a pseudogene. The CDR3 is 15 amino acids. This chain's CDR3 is CASRVPGGPQETQYF. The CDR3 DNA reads TGTGCCAGCAGGGTACCGGGCGGGCCCCAAGAGACCCAGTACTTC.

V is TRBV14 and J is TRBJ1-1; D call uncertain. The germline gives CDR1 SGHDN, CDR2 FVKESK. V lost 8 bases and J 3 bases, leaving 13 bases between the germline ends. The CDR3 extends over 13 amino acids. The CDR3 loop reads CASGDKFYTEAFF. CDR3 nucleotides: TGTGCCAGCGGGGATAAATTCTACACTGAAGCTTTCTTT.

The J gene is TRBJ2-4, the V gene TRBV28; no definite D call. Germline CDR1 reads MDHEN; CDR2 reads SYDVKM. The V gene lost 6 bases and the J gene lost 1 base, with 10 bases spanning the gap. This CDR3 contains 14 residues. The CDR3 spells CASSNLWAKNIQYF. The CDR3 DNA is TGTGCCAGCAGCAACCTTTGGGCCAAAAACATTCAGTACTTC.

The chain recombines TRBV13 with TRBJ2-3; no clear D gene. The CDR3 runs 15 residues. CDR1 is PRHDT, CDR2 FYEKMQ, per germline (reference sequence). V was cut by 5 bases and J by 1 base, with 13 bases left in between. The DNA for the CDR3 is TGTGCCAGCAGCCCCGGGTGGTCTGGCACAGATACGCAGTATTTT. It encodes CASSPGWSGTDTQYF.

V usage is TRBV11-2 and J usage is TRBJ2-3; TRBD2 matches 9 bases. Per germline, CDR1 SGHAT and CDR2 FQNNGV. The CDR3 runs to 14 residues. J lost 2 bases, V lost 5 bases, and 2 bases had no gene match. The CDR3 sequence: CASSPSGDTDTQYF. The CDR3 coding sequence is TGTGCCAGCAGCCCTAGCGGGGACACAGATACGCAGTATTTT.

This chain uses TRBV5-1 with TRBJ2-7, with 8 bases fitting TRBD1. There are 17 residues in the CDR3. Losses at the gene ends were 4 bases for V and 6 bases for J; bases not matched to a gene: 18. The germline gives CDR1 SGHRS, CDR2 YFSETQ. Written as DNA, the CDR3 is TGCGCCAGCAGCCAACCTTATACAGGGGGTATATATTCCGAGCAGTACTTC. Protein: CASSQPYTGGIYSEQYF.

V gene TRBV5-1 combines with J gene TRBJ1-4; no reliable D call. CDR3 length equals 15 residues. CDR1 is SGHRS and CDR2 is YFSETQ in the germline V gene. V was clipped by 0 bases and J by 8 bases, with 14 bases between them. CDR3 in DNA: TGCGCCAGCAGCTTGGGGGTATGGGGTCGAGAAAAACTGTTTTTT. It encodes CASSLGVWGREKLFF.

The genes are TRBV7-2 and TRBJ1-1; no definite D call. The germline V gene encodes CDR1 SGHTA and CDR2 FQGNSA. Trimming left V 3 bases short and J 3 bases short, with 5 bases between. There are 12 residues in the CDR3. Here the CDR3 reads CASSFVDTEAFF. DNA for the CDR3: TGTGCCAGCAGCTTTGTCGACACTGAAGCTTTCTTT. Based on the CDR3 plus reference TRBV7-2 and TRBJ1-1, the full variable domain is GAGVSQSPSNKVTEKGKDVELRCDPISGHTALYWYRQSLGQGLEFLIYFQGNSAPDKSGLPSDRFSAERTGGSVSTLTIQRTQQEDSAVYLCASSFVDTEAFFGQGTRLTVV.

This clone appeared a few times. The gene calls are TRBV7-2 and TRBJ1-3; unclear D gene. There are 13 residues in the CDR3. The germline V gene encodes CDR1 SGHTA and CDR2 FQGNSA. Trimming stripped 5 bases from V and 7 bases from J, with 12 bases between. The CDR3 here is CASSPDIDNTIYF. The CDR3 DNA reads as TGTGCCAGCAGCCCTGATATTGACAACACCATATATTTT.

The CDR3 nucleotides read TGTGCCAGCAGCCCACGGAGGACCGGGGAGCTGTTTTTT. Translation: CASSPRRTGELFF. This sequence joins TRBV7-3 and TRBJ2-2; D is possibly TRBD2 (5 bases). Trimming took 5 bases from V and 5 from J, leaving 9 bases between them. There are 13 residues in the CDR3. Per germline, CDR1 SGHTA and CDR2 FQGTGA.

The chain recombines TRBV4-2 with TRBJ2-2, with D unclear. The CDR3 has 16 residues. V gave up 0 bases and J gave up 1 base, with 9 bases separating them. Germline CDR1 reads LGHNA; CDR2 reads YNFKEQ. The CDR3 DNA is TGTGCCAGCAGCCAAGATGGCTCGGGGAACACCGGGGAGCTGTTTTTT. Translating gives CASSQDGSGNTGELFF.

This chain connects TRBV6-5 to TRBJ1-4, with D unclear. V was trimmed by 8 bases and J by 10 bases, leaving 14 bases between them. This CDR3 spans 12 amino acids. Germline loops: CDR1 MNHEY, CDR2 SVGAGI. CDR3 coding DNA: TGTGCCAGCGAGGGAAGTTCAGGAAAACTGTTTTTT. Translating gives CASEGSSGKLFF.

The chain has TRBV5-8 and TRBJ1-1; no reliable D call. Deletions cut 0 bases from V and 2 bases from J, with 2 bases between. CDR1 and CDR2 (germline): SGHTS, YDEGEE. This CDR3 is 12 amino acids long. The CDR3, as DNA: TGTGCCAGCAGCTTGGATAACACTGAAGCTTTCTTT. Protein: CASSLDNTEAFF.

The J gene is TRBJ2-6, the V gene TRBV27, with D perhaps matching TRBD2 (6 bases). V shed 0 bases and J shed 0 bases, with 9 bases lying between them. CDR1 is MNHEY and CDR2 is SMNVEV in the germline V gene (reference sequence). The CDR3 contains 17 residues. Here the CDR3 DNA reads TGTGCCAGCAGTTTATCCGCGGGGAACTCTGGGGCCAACGTCCTGACTTTC. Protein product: CASSLSAGNSGANVLTF. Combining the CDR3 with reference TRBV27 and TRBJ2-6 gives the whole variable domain EAQVTQNPRYLITVTGKKLTVTCSQNMNHEYMSWYRQDPGLGLRQIYYSMNVEVTDKGDVPEGYKVSRKEKRNFPLILESPSPNQTSLYFCASSLSAGNSGANVLTFGAGSRLTVL.

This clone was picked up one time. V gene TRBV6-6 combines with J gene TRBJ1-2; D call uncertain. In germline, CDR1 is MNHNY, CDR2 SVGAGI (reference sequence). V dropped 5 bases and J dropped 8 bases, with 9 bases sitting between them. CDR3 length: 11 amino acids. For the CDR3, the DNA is TGTGCCAGCAGTCCCGCGGGGGGCTACACCTTC. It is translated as CASSPAGGYTF.